Listed below are T cell receptor beta chains from one sample, sequenced in a study of shared clonotypes between healthy human individuals. Clones were sequenced by immunoSEQ multiplex PCR, and TCRdb holds only the in-frame ones, with some missing. Of roughly 770,000 clones in the sample, about 96% are singletons; the top ten hold about 0.22%. Sample: naive CD8+ T cells sorted from blood. Source of these receptors: a man aged 25-40 years in good health. CDR3s include the opening cysteine and the closing phenylalanine or tryptophan. The D gene is left open where the match is weak. The size of a clone is reported for some rows only, either as once, few or many, or as a class for expanded clones.

J: TRBJ2-1
V: TRBV6-5
size: NA
D: NA
DNA: TGTGCCAGCAGTCCCGCGCGCTCCTACAATGAGCAGTTCTTC
CDR3: CASSPARSYNEQFF

J: TRBJ1-2
V: TRBV25-1
size: NA
D: NA
DNA: TGTGCCAGCAGTGAGAGTAGACAGAGCTATGGCTACACCTTC
CDR3: CASSESRQSYGYTF

J: TRBJ2-7
V: TRBV10-1
size: NA
D: TRBD2
DNA: TGCGCCAGCAGTGAGTATCCTAGCGGGCCAAACTACGAGCAGTACTTC
CDR3: CASSEYPSGPNYEQYF

J: TRBJ2-7
V: TRBV18
size: NA
D: TRBD2
DNA: TGTGCCAGCTTACCACCGGTACTAGCGGGGCTGGCCTCCTACGAGCAGTACTTC
CDR3: CASLPPVLAGLASYEQYF

J: TRBJ2-5
V: TRBV28
size: NA
D: NA
DNA: TGTGCCAGCAGTTTATGGGGGGAGACTCAAGAGACCCAGTACTTC
CDR3: CASSLWGETQETQYF

J: TRBJ1-2
V: TRBV10-2
size: NA
D: NA
DNA: TGCGCCAGCAGTGAGTCGTTAGGACTCAACTATGGCTACACCTTC
CDR3: CASSESLGLNYGYTF

J: TRBJ2-3
V: TRBV7-9
size: NA
D: NA
DNA: TGTGCCAGCAGCCCTCCGTTGGGCGGGAAAACAGATACGCAGTATTTT
CDR3: CASSPPLGGKTDTQYF

J: TRBJ1-1
V: TRBV9
size: NA
D: NA
DNA: TGTGCCAGCAGCGGGGTGGGAACTGAAGCTTTCTTT
CDR3: CASSGVGTEAFF

J: TRBJ1-2
V: TRBV5-4
size: NA
D: NA
DNA: TGTGCCAGCAGCTTGGGGCAGGGAGTTTCGCTAACTGGCTACACCTTC
CDR3: CASSLGQGVSLTGYTF

J: TRBJ2-3
V: TRBV4-1
size: NA
D: TRBD2
DNA: TGCGCCAGCAGCCAAGACGCGGGAGGTAGCACAGATACGCAGTATTTT
CDR3: CASSQDAGGSTDTQYF

J: TRBJ2-2
V: TRBV7-9
size: NA
D: NA
DNA: TGTGCCAGCAGCAGAAGCGGAGCGAACACCGGGGAGCTGTTTTTT
CDR3: CASSRSGANTGELFF

J: TRBJ2-7
V: TRBV20-1
size: few
D: NA
DNA: TGCAGTGCTAGAGATCTTTACGAGCAGTACTTC
CDR3: CSARDLYEQYF

J: TRBJ2-2
V: TRBV7-2
size: NA
D: TRBD2
DNA: TGTGCCAGCAGCCGACCCCGGGGGGAAGTGAACACCGGGGAGCTGTTTTTT
CDR3: CASSRPRGEVNTGELFF

J: TRBJ2-1
V: TRBV2
size: NA
D: TRBD2
DNA: TGTGCCAGCAGAGGGACTAGCGGTGGTGAGCAGTTCTTC
CDR3: CASRGTSGGEQFF

J: TRBJ2-7
V: TRBV4-1
size: NA
D: NA
DNA: TGCGCCAGCAGCCAAGAACTTGTCGCCGAGCAGTACTTC
CDR3: CASSQELVAEQYF

J: TRBJ2-2
V: TRBV27
size: NA
D: NA
DNA: TGTGCCAGCAGGGCGGGTGCCGGGGAGCTGTTTTTT
CDR3: CASRAGAGELFF

J: TRBJ2-7
V: TRBV7-6
size: NA
D: NA
DNA: TGTGCCAGCAGCTTACGGCAGGTCTCCTACGAGCAGTACTTC
CDR3: CASSLRQVSYEQYF

J: TRBJ2-7
V: TRBV27
size: NA
D: NA
DNA: TGTGCCAGCAGTTTTAGGGTCCCCGGGGACGAGCAGTACTTC
CDR3: CASSFRVPGDEQYF

J: TRBJ2-1
V: TRBV4-3
size: NA
D: NA
DNA: TGCGCCAGCAGCCAAGAGTCAGTTAGATCCTACAATGAGCAGTTCTTC
CDR3: CASSQESVRSYNEQFF

J: TRBJ2-3
V: TRBV7-9
size: NA
D: NA
DNA: TGTGCCAGCAGCCCGACCCGCAGGCGGTCCCTCACAGATACGCAGTATTTT
CDR3: CASSPTRRRSLTDTQYF

J: TRBJ2-4
V: TRBV9
size: NA
D: TRBD1
DNA: TGTGCCAGCAGCAATCCGGGACAGGGTAATGAAAACATTCAGTACTTC
CDR3: CASSNPGQGNENIQYF

J: TRBJ1-2
V: TRBV7-9
size: NA
D: NA
DNA: TGTGCCAGCAGCCTTAATCGGGACGACATTAACTATGGCTACACCTTC
CDR3: CASSLNRDDINYGYTF

J: TRBJ1-1
V: TRBV2
size: NA
D: TRBD1
DNA: TGTGCCAGCAGTGAGTACGGGACAGCAAACACTGAAGCTTTCTTT
CDR3: CASSEYGTANTEAFF

J: TRBJ2-7
V: TRBV4-1
size: NA
D: TRBD1
DNA: TGCGCCAGCAGCCAGGGGACAGGGGGAGTACACGAGCAGTACTTC
CDR3: CASSQGTGGVHEQYF

J: TRBJ1-1
V: TRBV4-1
size: NA
D: NA
DNA: TGCGCCAGCAGCCCTCTAGGGGCGCCTAACACTGAAGCTTTCTTT
CDR3: CASSPLGAPNTEAFF

J: TRBJ2-7
V: TRBV4-1
size: NA
D: NA
DNA: TGCGCCAGCAGCCAAGAAGGCACTCCCGATGACGAGCAGTACTTC
CDR3: CASSQEGTPDDEQYF

J: TRBJ1-1
V: TRBV6-5
size: NA
D: NA
DNA: TGTGCCAGCAGTTACAAGGGTGGAACTGAAGCTTTCTTT
CDR3: CASSYKGGTEAFF

J: TRBJ2-7
V: TRBV5-1
size: NA
D: NA
DNA: TGCGCCAGCAGCTTGTATTCGGGGACCTACGAGCAGTACTTC
CDR3: CASSLYSGTYEQYF

J: TRBJ2-7
V: TRBV9
size: NA
D: TRBD1
DNA: TGTGCCAGCAGCGAAGGGGGGACAGGTCGATCCTACGAGCAGTACTTC
CDR3: CASSEGGTGRSYEQYF

J: TRBJ2-1
V: TRBV9
size: NA
D: TRBD2
DNA: TGTGCCAGCAGCGCCCAAAGGACTAGCGGGATAAACAATGAGCAGTTCTTC
CDR3: CASSAQRTSGINNEQFF

J: TRBJ2-2
V: TRBV27
size: NA
D: NA
DNA: TGTGCCAGCAGCTTGGGGGGCGCCGGGGAGCTGTTTTTT
CDR3: CASSLGGAGELFF

J: TRBJ2-1
V: TRBV9
size: NA
D: TRBD2
DNA: TGTGCCAGCAGCCCCTCTAGCGGGACCTACTCCTACAATGAGCAGTTCTTC
CDR3: CASSPSSGTYSYNEQFF